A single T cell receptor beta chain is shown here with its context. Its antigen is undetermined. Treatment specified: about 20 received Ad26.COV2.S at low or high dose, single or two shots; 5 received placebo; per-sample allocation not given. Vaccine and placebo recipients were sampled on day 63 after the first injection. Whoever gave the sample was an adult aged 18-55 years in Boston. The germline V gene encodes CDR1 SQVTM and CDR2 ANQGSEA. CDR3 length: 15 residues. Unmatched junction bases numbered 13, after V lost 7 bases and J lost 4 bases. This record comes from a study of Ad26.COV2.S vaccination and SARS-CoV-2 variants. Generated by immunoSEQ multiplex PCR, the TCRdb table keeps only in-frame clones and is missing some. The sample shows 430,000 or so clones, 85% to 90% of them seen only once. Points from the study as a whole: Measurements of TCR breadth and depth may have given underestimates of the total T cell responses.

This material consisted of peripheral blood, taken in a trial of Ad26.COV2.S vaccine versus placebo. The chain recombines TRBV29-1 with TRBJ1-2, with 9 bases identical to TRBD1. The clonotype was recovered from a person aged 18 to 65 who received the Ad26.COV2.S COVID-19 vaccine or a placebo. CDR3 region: CSAYPGQGFGYGYTF. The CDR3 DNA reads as TGCAGCGCGTACCCGGGACAGGGCTTCGGCTATGGCTACACCTTC.